This T cell receptor (beta chain) appears in the sequencing data of a study of cytomegalovirus exposure and HLA in healthy donors. Study details: The approximately 680 first-cohort repertoires and the roughly 130 validation repertoires shared the same platform, a later analysis reported. General study findings and limits: As was reported, the classifier diagnosed cytomegalovirus status with high specificity and sensitivity. Among TCR sequences, most were rare, though some public TCRs appeared in many donors. The tendency of first-cohort TCR clusters to co-occur in the 100 to 150 validation repertoires was identified by a subsequent analysis.

Germline CDR1 LNHDA, CDR2 SQIVND (reference sequence). This CDR3 has 15 amino acids. The ends lost 6 bases at V and 3 bases at J; junction bases unmatched: 7. Here immunoSEQ multiplex PCR was the method, and the copy in TCRdb shows in-frame clones only, minus some. The sample lists 200,000 to 300,000 clones; less than 95% were seen once. On this clone: The antigen remains unidentified.

The chain couples TRBV19 to TRBJ2-7, with 11 positions matching TRBD2. This sequence originates from a young woman in good health and CMV-seronegative. The specimen was PBMCs. CDR3 in amino acids: CASSPSGTSGYEQYF. CDR3 DNA: TGTGCCAGTAGCCCCTCCGGGACTAGCGGCTACGAGCAGTACTTC.